The T cell receptor beta chain described here comes from a study of cytomegalovirus exposure and HLA in healthy donors. PCR used 60 Vbeta primers and 13 Jbeta primers. Method: immunoSEQ multiplex PCR; TCRdb's copy keeps in-frame clones and lacks some. The sample has about 130,000 clones, around three quarters seen once. Germline values: CDR1 MNHNS, CDR2 SASEGT. The CDR3 has 14 amino acids. V shed 1 base and J shed 2 bases, with 8 bases lying between them. The source material was PBMCs. This sequence originates from a male donor in good health and CMV-seronegative. This rearrangement joins TRBV6-1 to TRBJ2-5; D call uncertain. CDR3 sequence: CASSEGQAQETQYF. The CDR3 nucleotides are TGTGCCAGCAGTGAAGGTCAGGCACAAGAGACCCAGTACTTC.